Given below is one TCR beta chain in context. The antigen is unknown. This entry comes from a study of early T cells in non-severe SARS-CoV-2 infection. Study-level background: Sequencing targeted bulk RNA from unsorted whole blood, leaving chains unpaired. Findings and caveats of the study: Matches to VDJdb favored anti-spike CD8 responses and missed private and CD4 specificities.

The TCR library protocol was used to attach unique molecular identifiers. These identifiers were attached to individual cDNA molecules. TCRdb itself ran the 5' RACE reads through MiXCR, one entry per CDR3 protein. Among more than 95,000 distinct CDR3 sequences listed, about 15% were seen once. The germline gives CDR1 MNHNS, CDR2 SASEGT. This CDR3 has 17 residues. V was pared by 5 bases and J by 7 bases, with 21 bases between. The source is an adult who was a healthcare worker with PCR-confirmed SARS-CoV-2 infection or an uninfected control (not recorded which). The specimen was whole blood. The rearrangement uses TRBV6-1 and TRBJ1-6; D is perhaps TRBD1 (5 bases). The CDR3 sequence is CASSTKGSPGVNSPLHF. For the CDR3, the DNA is TGTGCCAGCAGTACGAAGGGGAGTCCGGGGGTGAATTCACCCCTCCACTTT.